This T cell receptor beta chain was sequenced during a study of cytomegalovirus exposure and HLA in healthy donors. Study background: The roughly 120 validation repertoires, a later analysis reported, used the same platform as the approximately 670 first-cohort repertoires. Study conclusions and caveats: The dataset shows that most TCR sequences were rare, while some public TCRs occurred in many donors. The study flagged roughly 150 TCR beta chains as cytomegalovirus-associated.

As for this clone: Its antigen is not identified.

V lost 1 base to trimming and J lost 6 bases, with 19 bases between them. The CDR3 extends over 16 amino acids. Per germline, CDR1 SGHTA and CDR2 FQGNSA. TCRdb's table, derived via immunoSEQ multiplex PCR, lists solely in-frame clones and lacks some. The sample lists some 320,000 clones, around 87% occurring once. What was sequenced was PBMCs. The sequence was obtained from a woman aged 25 to 45 in good health and CMV-seropositive. The V gene is TRBV7-2, the J gene TRBJ2-7; tentatively, D is TRBD2 (5 bases). For the CDR3, the DNA is TGTGCCAGCAGCTTAGTGGTCGGTGGGAGTCTACCCGAGCAGTACTTC. It encodes CASSLVVGGSLPEQYF.